A selection of T cell receptor beta chains follows, all from one sample in a study of blood T cell repertoires in COVID-19. Clones were sequenced by immunoSEQ multiplex PCR, and TCRdb holds only the in-frame ones, with some missing. The data show about 63,000 clones, with about 86% seen just once and roughly 6.3% held by the top ten. The sample comprised peripheral blood. These receptors all stem from a human donor in a cohort sampled during active COVID-19. The CDR3 runs from the conserved cysteine through the conserved F or W. A D gene is named only where the DNA matches it firmly. Expanded clones get a size class; other rows say once, few or many, or leave the size out.

CDR3 DNA: TGTGCCATCAGGGACGGGACAGGGGGCGAAAGCTACACCTTC; CDR3 protein: CAIRDGTGGESYTF; CDR3 length: 14; clone size: .; J gene: TRBJ1-2; V gene: TRBV10-3; D gene: TRBD1
CDR3 DNA: TGTGCCAGCAGTTCCGGACTATTTCAGTATTTT; CDR3 protein: CASSSGLFQYF; CDR3 length: 11; clone size: .; J gene: TRBJ2-3; V gene: TRBV12-3/TRBV12-4; D gene: .
CDR3 DNA: TGTGCCAGCTCCTCACTTCTTGGTTCCGGGGAGCTGTTTTTT; CDR3 protein: CASSSLLGSGELFF; CDR3 length: 14; clone size: once; J gene: TRBJ2-2; V gene: TRBV18; D gene: .
CDR3 DNA: TGTGCCAGCAGTTTAGCAGGGAGCTATGGCTACACCTTC; CDR3 protein: CASSLAGSYGYTF; CDR3 length: 13; clone size: once; J gene: TRBJ1-2; V gene: TRBV12-3/TRBV12-4; D gene: .
CDR3 DNA: TGTGCCAGCAGTTACGGTCGGACAGTGAACACTGAAGCTTTCTTT; CDR3 protein: CASSYGRTVNTEAFF; CDR3 length: 15; clone size: .; J gene: TRBJ1-1; V gene: TRBV6-6; D gene: .
CDR3 DNA: TGTGCCAGCAGCCCGCTAGGGGTTTTTGGAAACACCATATATTTT; CDR3 protein: CASSPLGVFGNTIYF; CDR3 length: 15; clone size: .; J gene: TRBJ1-3; V gene: TRBV9; D gene: .
CDR3 DNA: TGTGCCAGCAGTTACGTCGACAGGGACAATCAGCCCCAGCATTTT; CDR3 protein: CASSYVDRDNQPQHF; CDR3 length: 15; clone size: .; J gene: TRBJ1-5; V gene: TRBV6-2/TRBV6-3; D gene: TRBD1
CDR3 DNA: TGTGCCAGTAGTATAGGCTCCGGGACAGGGGATGGCTACACCTTC; CDR3 protein: CASSIGSGTGDGYTF; CDR3 length: 15; clone size: .; J gene: TRBJ1-2; V gene: TRBV19; D gene: TRBD1
CDR3 DNA: TGTGCCAGCCGGGGGTTAGATACGCAGTATTTT; CDR3 protein: CASRGLDTQYF; CDR3 length: 11; clone size: .; J gene: TRBJ2-3; V gene: TRBV2; D gene: .
CDR3 DNA: TGTGCCAGCAGGACGGGGCTAGCGGGAGTCAATGAGCAGTTCTTC; CDR3 protein: CASRTGLAGVNEQFF; CDR3 length: 15; clone size: once; J gene: TRBJ2-1; V gene: TRBV6-6; D gene: TRBD2
CDR3 DNA: TGTGCCTGGAAGCTAGCGGGAGCTTCAGATACGCAGTATTTT; CDR3 protein: CAWKLAGASDTQYF; CDR3 length: 14; clone size: .; J gene: TRBJ2-3; V gene: TRBV30; D gene: TRBD2
CDR3 DNA: TGTGCCAGCTCACCACCTGGGATAGGGGACACTGAAGCTTTCTTT; CDR3 protein: CASSPPGIGDTEAFF; CDR3 length: 15; clone size: .; J gene: TRBJ1-1; V gene: TRBV18; D gene: .
CDR3 DNA: TGTGCCAGCAGTTTTTTGGGGGCGGATGGCTACACCTTC; CDR3 protein: CASSFLGADGYTF; CDR3 length: 13; clone size: .; J gene: TRBJ1-2; V gene: TRBV12-3/TRBV12-4; D gene: .
CDR3 DNA: TGTGCCAGCAGGACGGGACTGTTGAACACTGAAGCTTTCTTT; CDR3 protein: CASRTGLLNTEAFF; CDR3 length: 14; clone size: .; J gene: TRBJ1-1; V gene: TRBV6-5; D gene: .
CDR3 DNA: TGCGCCAGCAGCCAAGGATACGGGCCCCAGCATTTT; CDR3 protein: CASSQGYGPQHF; CDR3 length: 12; clone size: many; J gene: TRBJ1-5; V gene: TRBV4-1; D gene: .
CDR3 DNA: TGCGCCAGCACCTCGGGACAGCAGAACACTGAAGCTTTCTTT; CDR3 protein: CASTSGQQNTEAFF; CDR3 length: 14; clone size: .; J gene: TRBJ1-1; V gene: TRBV5-1; D gene: TRBD1
CDR3 DNA: TGTGCCAGCAGCCCGCAACAGGGGTGGTCTGGAAACACCATATATTTT; CDR3 protein: CASSPQQGWSGNTIYF; CDR3 length: 16; clone size: .; J gene: TRBJ1-3; V gene: TRBV5-6; D gene: TRBD1
CDR3 DNA: TGTGCCAGCTCCCTGGACTTACAGGGTGGAGGCTACACCTTC; CDR3 protein: CASSLDLQGGGYTF; CDR3 length: 14; clone size: .; J gene: TRBJ1-2; V gene: TRBV18; D gene: .
CDR3 DNA: TGTGCCAGTCGAGCGGACAGGGGGCTAAACGAGCAGTACTTC; CDR3 protein: CASRADRGLNEQYF; CDR3 length: 14; clone size: .; J gene: TRBJ2-7; V gene: TRBV19; D gene: TRBD1
CDR3 DNA: TGTGCCAGTAGTTCACAGGGGGCCACTGAAGCTTTCTTT; CDR3 protein: CASSSQGATEAFF; CDR3 length: 13; clone size: .; J gene: TRBJ1-1; V gene: TRBV19; D gene: TRBD1
CDR3 DNA: TGTGCCAGCAGTGACGGGGCGGGGTTCACAGATACGCAGTATTTT; CDR3 protein: CASSDGAGFTDTQYF; CDR3 length: 15; clone size: .; J gene: TRBJ2-3; V gene: TRBV6-4; D gene: .
CDR3 DNA: TGTGCCAGCAGCCGAAACAGTGGAGGGGGCGCACAAGAGACCCAGTACTTC; CDR3 protein: CASSRNSGGGAQETQYF; CDR3 length: 17; clone size: .; J gene: TRBJ2-5; V gene: TRBV5-4; D gene: .
CDR3 DNA: TGTGCCACCAGCAGAGCTGGGACAGGGGGTGAAAAACTGTTTTTT; CDR3 protein: CATSRAGTGGEKLFF; CDR3 length: 15; clone size: .; J gene: TRBJ1-4; V gene: TRBV15; D gene: TRBD1
CDR3 DNA: TGTGCCAGTAGCTCAGGGGGCGCCCCGAGGACCGGGGAGCTGTTTTTT; CDR3 protein: CASSSGGAPRTGELFF; CDR3 length: 16; clone size: once; J gene: TRBJ2-2; V gene: TRBV19; D gene: TRBD1
CDR3 DNA: TGTGCCAGCAGCTTAGCGCTGACAGGGAGGCACGAGACCCAGTACTTC; CDR3 protein: CASSLALTGRHETQYF; CDR3 length: 16; clone size: .; J gene: TRBJ2-5; V gene: TRBV7-8; D gene: .
CDR3 DNA: TGTGCCAGCAGAGGACTAGCGGGGGGCCAGGTCACCGGGGAGCTGTTTTTT; CDR3 protein: CASRGLAGGQVTGELFF; CDR3 length: 17; clone size: .; J gene: TRBJ2-2; V gene: TRBV4-2; D gene: TRBD2
CDR3 DNA: TGTGCCAGCAGTGAACAGGGGGACAATAATTCACCCCTCCACTTT; CDR3 protein: CASSEQGDNNSPLHF; CDR3 length: 15; clone size: .; J gene: TRBJ1-6; V gene: TRBV6-1; D gene: TRBD1
CDR3 DNA: TGTGCCAGCAGCAAACTTGAGGCTAGCGGGAGGGCAAGGAACGAGCAGTACTTC; CDR3 protein: CASSKLEASGRARNEQYF; CDR3 length: 18; clone size: .; J gene: TRBJ2-7; V gene: TRBV21-1; D gene: .
CDR3 DNA: TGTGCCAGCATTTCCCTTAGCAATCAGCCCCAGCATTTT; CDR3 protein: CASISLSNQPQHF; CDR3 length: 13; clone size: .; J gene: TRBJ1-5; V gene: TRBV6-6; D gene: .
CDR3 DNA: TGTGCCAGCAGTCGGCAGGGGCTTGGGGGTGAAAAACTGTTTTTT; CDR3 protein: CASSRQGLGGEKLFF; CDR3 length: 15; clone size: .; J gene: TRBJ1-4; V gene: TRBV2; D gene: .
CDR3 DNA: TGTGCCAGCAGCCGAGACAGGGGATTAGGTTCTGGAAGGTTCTTC; CDR3 protein: CASSRDRGLGSGRFF; CDR3 length: 15; clone size: .; J gene: TRBJ2-1; V gene: TRBV11-2; D gene: TRBD1
CDR3 DNA: TGTGCCAGCAGTGAATCGGTAGCGGGGGGGAGGGAGACCCAGTACTTC; CDR3 protein: CASSESVAGGRETQYF; CDR3 length: 16; clone size: .; J gene: TRBJ2-5; V gene: TRBV6-1; D gene: TRBD2
CDR3 DNA: TGTGCCAGCAGCTTCGGGACAGGGAATCAGCCCCAGCATTTT; CDR3 protein: CASSFGTGNQPQHF; CDR3 length: 14; clone size: .; J gene: TRBJ1-5; V gene: TRBV7-9; D gene: TRBD1
CDR3 DNA: TGTGCCAGCAGCCCTCCGACAGGGCCCAGCAATGAGCAGTTCTTC; CDR3 protein: CASSPPTGPSNEQFF; CDR3 length: 15; clone size: .; J gene: TRBJ2-1; V gene: TRBV21-1; D gene: .
CDR3 DNA: TGTGCCAGTAGTTACCGACAGGGGGCGTACCGGTTCTTC; CDR3 protein: CASSYRQGAYRFF; CDR3 length: 13; clone size: .; J gene: TRBJ2-1; V gene: TRBV19; D gene: TRBD1
CDR3 DNA: TGTGCCATGCGAGCGGGACTAGCGGGGGACGGTGAGCAGTTCTTC; CDR3 protein: CAMRAGLAGDGEQFF; CDR3 length: 15; clone size: .; J gene: TRBJ2-1; V gene: TRBV2; D gene: TRBD2
CDR3 DNA: TGCGCCAGCTCCCCCGGGACTAGCGGGCTCGGGGAGCTGTTTTTT; CDR3 protein: CASSPGTSGLGELFF; CDR3 length: 15; clone size: .; J gene: TRBJ2-2; V gene: TRBV10-1; D gene: TRBD2
CDR3 DNA: TGTGCCTGGAGTGTCTTCGACGGTAGCGATCAGCCCCAGCATTTT; CDR3 protein: CAWSVFDGSDQPQHF; CDR3 length: 15; clone size: .; J gene: TRBJ1-5; V gene: TRBV30; D gene: .
CDR3 DNA: TGTGCCAGCAGTTACTCGAGGCTCTCGGTGGACAACGAGCAGTACTTC; CDR3 protein: CASSYSRLSVDNEQYF; CDR3 length: 16; clone size: once; J gene: TRBJ2-7; V gene: TRBV6-5; D gene: .
CDR3 DNA: TGCGCCAGCAGCTTGTTTCCCAGCTACAATGAGCAGTTCTTC; CDR3 protein: CASSLFPSYNEQFF; CDR3 length: 14; clone size: .; J gene: TRBJ2-1; V gene: TRBV5-1; D gene: .
CDR3 DNA: TGCGCCAGCAGCTCAGCCGGGACAGGGGATCAAGAGACCCAGTACTTC; CDR3 protein: CASSSAGTGDQETQYF; CDR3 length: 16; clone size: .; J gene: TRBJ2-5; V gene: TRBV5-1; D gene: TRBD1
CDR3 DNA: TGTGCCAGCAGCTTGGGGGGGACAGGTATGAACACTGAAGCTTTCTTT; CDR3 protein: CASSLGGTGMNTEAFF; CDR3 length: 16; clone size: few; J gene: TRBJ1-1; V gene: TRBV5-4; D gene: TRBD1
CDR3 DNA: TGTGCCAGCAGCGCAGGGGCTGCGAGCAATGAGCAGTTCTTC; CDR3 protein: CASSAGAASNEQFF; CDR3 length: 14; clone size: .; J gene: TRBJ2-1; V gene: TRBV7-9; D gene: .
CDR3 DNA: TGCGCCAGCAGCCCCCGAGGGGGGGCGGGGAACATTCAGTACTTC; CDR3 protein: CASSPRGGAGNIQYF; CDR3 length: 15; clone size: .; J gene: TRBJ2-4; V gene: TRBV5-1; D gene: .